A single T cell receptor beta chain is shown here with its context. What it binds is not known. The same CDR3 also results from other DNA sequences found in this sample. These data originate in a study of shared clonotypes between healthy human individuals. General study points: Relative to clonotypes present in all four donors, those not shared had lower generation probabilities. Clonotype sharing across several donors was observed for 5% to 6.5% of naive CD4 clonotypes.

Method: immunoSEQ multiplex PCR; TCRdb's copy keeps in-frame clones and lacks some. Counted here are approximately 2.4 million clones, roughly 95% occurring once; the ten biggest clones make up less than 0.15%. Each of the donors was a healthy adult who was HIV-negative and had not had a recent acute infection or vaccination. CDR1 is SGDLS, CDR2 YYNGEE, per germline. The CDR3 contains 13 residues. The germline V and J ends were trimmed by 4 bases and 1 base, with 5 bases remaining between them. Sequencing used naive CD4+ T cells sorted from blood. The subset was: CD45RA+ positively selected. The sequence came from a man between 18 and 29 years old in good health. The rearrangement uses TRBV9 and TRBJ2-2; D ambiguous. CDR3 in amino acids: CASSTENTGELFF. The CDR3 region has the DNA TGTGCCAGCAGCACAGAGAACACCGGGGAGCTGTTTTTT.